These T cell receptor beta chains were read from a single sample in a study of CD8 T cells in Susac syndrome. TCRdb independently ran MiXCR on the immunoSEQ multiplex PCR reads; one entry per CDR3 protein. Among approximately 190,000 distinct CDR3 sequences listed, more than 85% were seen once. The sample taken for sequencing was CD8+ T cells from PBMCs. The receptors were gathered from a human donor with Susac syndrome. Each CDR3 is given with its conserved first and last residue. Fields, in order: J gene, D gene, V gene, clone size, CDR3 protein, CDR3 DNA. D genes are given only for firm matches. Clone size is shown for a subset of rows, as once, few, many or a class of expanded clone.

J: TRBJ2-3
D: TRBD2
V: TRBV7-6
size: once
CDR3: CASSFYPSGALMASTDTQYF
DNA: TGTGCCAGCAGCTTCTACCCTAGCGGGGCCCTGATGGCGAGCACAGATACGCAGTATTTT

J: TRBJ2-7
D: TRBD1
V: TRBV18
size: -
CDR3: CASSPPGQGASQYF
DNA: TGTGCCAGCTCACCACCGGGACAGGGGGCGTCGCAGTACTTC

J: TRBJ2-7
D: -
V: TRBV11-2
size: once
CDR3: CASSLSSSDEQYF
DNA: TGTGCCAGCAGCTTAAGCTCGAGCGACGAGCAGTACTTC

J: TRBJ2-7
D: -
V: TRBV5-6
size: -
CDR3: CASSLRGTHYEQYF
DNA: TGTGCCAGCAGCTTGCGAGGAACCCACTACGAGCAGTACTTC

J: TRBJ2-2
D: -
V: TRBV7-2
size: -
CDR3: CASSLATAGELFF
DNA: TGTGCCAGCAGCTTAGCGACGGCCGGAGAGCTGTTTTTT

J: TRBJ1-6
D: TRBD1
V: TRBV9
size: -
CDR3: CASRGTGDNSPLHF
DNA: TGTGCCAGCAGAGGGACAGGAGATAATTCACCCCTCCACTTT

J: TRBJ2-3
D: -
V: TRBV28
size: -
CDR3: CASWSSSTDTQYF
DNA: TGTGCCAGCTGGTCGAGTAGCACAGATACGCAGTATTTT

J: TRBJ2-7
D: -
V: TRBV25-1
size: -
CDR3: CASSEIVEEQYF
DNA: TGTGCCAGCAGTGAAATAGTCGAGGAGCAGTACTTC

J: TRBJ2-6
D: -
V: TRBV29-1
size: few
CDR3: CSVEDLLGQGANVLTF
DNA: TGCAGCGTTGAAGATCTTCTAGGGCAAGGGGCCAACGTCCTGACTTTC

J: TRBJ2-3
D: -
V: TRBV4-1
size: -
CDR3: CASSEWTDTSFTDTQYF
DNA: TGCGCCAGCAGCGAATGGACGGACACGTCGTTCACAGATACGCAGTATTTT

J: TRBJ1-2
D: TRBD1
V: TRBV27
size: -
CDR3: CASSPRDRVNGYTF
DNA: TGTGCCAGCAGTCCCCGGGACAGGGTGAATGGCTACACCTTC

J: TRBJ1-2
D: TRBD1
V: TRBV5-1
size: -
CDR3: CASSPPGQGYAGYTF
DNA: TGCGCCAGCAGCCCCCCGGGACAGGGCTATGCCGGCTACACCTTC

J: TRBJ2-1
D: -
V: TRBV13
size: -
CDR3: CASSPKAAYNEQFF
DNA: TGTGCCAGCAGCCCGAAGGCGGCATACAATGAGCAGTTCTTC

J: TRBJ2-2
D: -
V: TRBV5-1
size: -
CDR3: CASRLQVSNTGELFF
DNA: TGCGCCAGCCGACTCCAGGTTTCGAACACCGGGGAGCTGTTTTTT

J: TRBJ2-1
D: TRBD2
V: TRBV29-1
size: -
CDR3: CSAGLAGDEQFF
DNA: TGCAGCGCTGGACTAGCGGGAGATGAGCAGTTCTTC

J: TRBJ1-5
D: -
V: TRBV5-1
size: -
CDR3: CASSLEGAQPQHF
DNA: TGCGCCAGCAGCTTGGAAGGGGCTCAGCCCCAGCATTTT

J: TRBJ2-5
D: TRBD1
V: TRBV7-9
size: -
CDR3: CASSLGQGLWETQYF
DNA: TGTGCCAGCAGCTTAGGACAGGGGTTATGGGAGACCCAGTACTTC

J: TRBJ2-7
D: -
V: TRBV9
size: -
CDR3: CASSGDGTLMSEQYF
DNA: TGTGCCAGCAGCGGTGACGGGACACTCATGTCGGAGCAGTACTTC

J: TRBJ2-2
D: -
V: TRBV24-1
size: -
CDR3: CATSDSGNTGELFF
DNA: TGTGCCACCAGTGATTCTGGGAACACCGGGGAGCTGTTTTTT

J: TRBJ2-7
D: -
V: TRBV12-3/TRBV12-4
size: -
CDR3: CASSPSRTEQYF
DNA: TGTGCCAGCAGTCCAAGTCGGACCGAGCAGTACTTC

J: TRBJ2-2
D: -
V: TRBV24-1
size: -
CDR3: CATSDRRGTGELFF
DNA: TGTGCCACCAGTGACCGCAGAGGCACCGGGGAGCTGTTTTTT

J: TRBJ2-7
D: TRBD2
V: TRBV3-1
size: -
CDR3: CASSQDYRGGSYEQYF
DNA: TGTGCCAGCAGCCAAGATTACCGCGGGGGCTCCTACGAGCAGTACTTC

J: TRBJ2-3
D: -
V: TRBV7-6
size: -
CDR3: CASSPTRSIYTKSDTQYF
DNA: TGTGCCAGCAGCCCAACACGTAGCATCTACACCAAATCAGATACGCAGTATTTT

J: TRBJ2-3
D: -
V: TRBV5-1
size: -
CDR3: CASINTDTQYF
DNA: TGCGCCAGCATAAACACAGATACGCAGTATTTT

J: TRBJ1-1
D: TRBD1
V: TRBV13
size: -
CDR3: CASSPRLQGIDTEAFF
DNA: TGTGCCAGCAGCCCACGACTACAGGGGATCGACACTGAAGCTTTCTTT

J: TRBJ2-5
D: -
V: TRBV3-1
size: -
CDR3: CASSPPTGYLMKTQYF
DNA: TGTGCCAGCAGCCCGCCAACAGGGTATCTCATGAAGACCCAGTACTTC

J: TRBJ2-7
D: -
V: TRBV9
size: -
CDR3: CASSEGSLYEQYF
DNA: TGTGCCAGCAGTGAGGGGAGTCTCTACGAGCAGTACTTC

J: TRBJ2-7
D: -
V: TRBV7-9
size: -
CDR3: CASSPIETYEQYF
DNA: TGTGCCAGCAGTCCTATAGAGACCTACGAGCAGTACTTC

J: TRBJ1-4
D: -
V: TRBV7-9
size: -
CDR3: CASSLDSGGTNEKLFF
DNA: TGTGCCAGCAGCTTAGACTCAGGTGGAACTAATGAAAAACTGTTTTTT

J: TRBJ2-1
D: TRBD2
V: TRBV4-1
size: -
CDR3: CASSQGLGTDEQFF
DNA: TGCGCCAGCAGCCAGGGACTAGGGACGGATGAGCAGTTCTTC

J: TRBJ2-3
D: -
V: TRBV7-2
size: -
CDR3: CASSRGREFPDTQYF
DNA: TGTGCCAGCAGTAGGGGGCGGGAGTTCCCAGATACGCAGTATTTT

J: TRBJ2-3
D: -
V: TRBV21-1
size: once
CDR3: CARPTSGASTDTQYF
DNA: TGTGCCAGACCTACTAGCGGGGCTAGCACAGATACGCAGTATTTT

J: TRBJ1-2
D: TRBD1
V: TRBV13
size: -
CDR3: CASSNGTVTNYGYTF
DNA: TGTGCCAGCAGCAATGGGACAGTAACTAACTATGGCTACACCTTC

J: TRBJ1-1
D: -
V: TRBV2
size: -
CDR3: CASSGTLTHTEAFF
DNA: TGTGCCAGCAGCGGGACTCTTACTCACACTGAAGCTTTCTTT

J: TRBJ2-5
D: TRBD2
V: TRBV18
size: -
CDR3: CASSPTSGQETQYF
DNA: TGTGCCAGCTCCCCCACTAGCGGCCAAGAGACCCAGTACTTC

J: TRBJ2-1
D: -
V: TRBV4-1
size: -
CDR3: CASSQDMLTAYNEQFF
DNA: TGCGCCAGCAGCCAAGATATGTTGACCGCTTACAATGAGCAGTTCTTC